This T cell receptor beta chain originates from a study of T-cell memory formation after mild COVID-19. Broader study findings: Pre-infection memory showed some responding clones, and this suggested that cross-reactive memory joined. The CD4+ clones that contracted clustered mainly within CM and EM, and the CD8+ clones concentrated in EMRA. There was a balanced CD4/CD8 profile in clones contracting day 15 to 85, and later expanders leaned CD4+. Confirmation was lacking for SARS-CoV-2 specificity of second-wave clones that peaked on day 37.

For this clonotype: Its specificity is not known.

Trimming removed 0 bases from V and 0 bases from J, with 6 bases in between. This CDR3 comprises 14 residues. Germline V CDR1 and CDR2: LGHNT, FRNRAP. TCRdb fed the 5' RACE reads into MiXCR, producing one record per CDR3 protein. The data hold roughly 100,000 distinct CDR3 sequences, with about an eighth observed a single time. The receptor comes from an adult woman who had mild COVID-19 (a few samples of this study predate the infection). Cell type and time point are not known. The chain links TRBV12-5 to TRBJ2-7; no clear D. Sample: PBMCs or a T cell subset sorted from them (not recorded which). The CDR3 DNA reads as TGTGCTAGTGGTTTGGTTCTGGGCTCCTACGAGCAGTACTTC. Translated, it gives CASGLVLGSYEQYF. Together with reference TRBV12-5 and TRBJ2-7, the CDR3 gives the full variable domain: DARVTQTPRHKVTEMGQEVTMRCQPILGHNTVFWYRQTMMQGLELLAYFRNRAPLDDSGMPKDRFSAEMPDATLATLKIQPSEPRDSAVYFCASGLVLGSYEQYFGPGTRLTVT.